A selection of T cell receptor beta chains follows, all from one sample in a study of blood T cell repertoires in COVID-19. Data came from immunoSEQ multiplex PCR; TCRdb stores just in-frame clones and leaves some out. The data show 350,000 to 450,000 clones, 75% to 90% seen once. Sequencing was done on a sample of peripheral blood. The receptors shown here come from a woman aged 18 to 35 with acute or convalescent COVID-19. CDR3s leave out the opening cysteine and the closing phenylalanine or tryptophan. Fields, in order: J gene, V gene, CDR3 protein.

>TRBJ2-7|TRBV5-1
ASSPTARNEQY
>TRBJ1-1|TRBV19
ASTPDYLWGVNTEAF
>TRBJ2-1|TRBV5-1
ASTLGTSVAYNEQF
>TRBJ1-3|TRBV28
ASIRRTPGAGNTIY
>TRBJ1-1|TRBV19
ASSLGQGFTEAF
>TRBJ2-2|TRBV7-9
AGLTGGAPWELF
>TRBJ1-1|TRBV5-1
ASSLMMATEAF
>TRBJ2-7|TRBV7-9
ASSARQGAEYEQY
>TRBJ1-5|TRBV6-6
ASSETVSNQPQH
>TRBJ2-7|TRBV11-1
ASSSDRVREQY
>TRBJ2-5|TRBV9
ASSAHPTRGETQY
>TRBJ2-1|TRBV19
ASRHLAGDYNEQF
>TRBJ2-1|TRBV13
ASSITSGGRAEQF
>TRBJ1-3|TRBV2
ASSDRDTGNTIY
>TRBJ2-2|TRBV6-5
ASMKDRGAYRELF
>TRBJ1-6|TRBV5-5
ASSLEDRVYNSPLH
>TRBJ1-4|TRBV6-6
ASSFTWGSEEKLF
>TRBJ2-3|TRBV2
ASSQGQNTDTQY
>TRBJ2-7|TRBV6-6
ASRDSSYEQY
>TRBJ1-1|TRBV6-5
ASDKEGEVTEAF
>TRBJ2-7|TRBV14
ASSQVDRATYEQY
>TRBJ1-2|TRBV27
ASSLSGQGYGYT
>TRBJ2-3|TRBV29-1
SVETGTGGTDTQY
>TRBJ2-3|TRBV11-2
ASSTRTSGGLYTQY
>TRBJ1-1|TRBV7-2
ASSARQGWVTEAF
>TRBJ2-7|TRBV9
ASSVVGGQGGRGPN
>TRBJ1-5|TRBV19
ASSIDWGGNQPQH
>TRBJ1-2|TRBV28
ASSLPGQKGT
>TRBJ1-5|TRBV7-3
ASSARTGRYSNQPQH
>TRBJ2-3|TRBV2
ASSYTGGGDTQY
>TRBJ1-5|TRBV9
ASSVDSGGQPQH
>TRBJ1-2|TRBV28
ASSLFPPSYGYT
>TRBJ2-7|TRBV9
ASSVEVRGFDEQY
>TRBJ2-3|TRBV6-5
ASSHDVGTDTQY
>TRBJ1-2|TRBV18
ASSPNREWGYT